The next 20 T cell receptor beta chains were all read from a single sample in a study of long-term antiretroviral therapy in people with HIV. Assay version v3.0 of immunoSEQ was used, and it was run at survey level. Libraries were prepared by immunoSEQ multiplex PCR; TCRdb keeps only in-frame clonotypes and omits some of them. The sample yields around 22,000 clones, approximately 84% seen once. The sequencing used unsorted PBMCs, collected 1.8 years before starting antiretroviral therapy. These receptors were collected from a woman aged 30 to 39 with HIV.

CDR3 sequence reads: CAGTGEDEKLFF. In DNA form, the CDR3 reads TGTGCCGGAACAGGGGAAGATGAAAAACTGTTTTTT. This chain connects TRBV19 to TRBJ1-4, with TRBD1 matching 7 bases. The V segment lost 11 bases and the J segment 6 bases; nucleotides outside the gene matches: 6. The CDR3 sequence is 12 residues long. Germline lookup yields CDR1 LNHDA and CDR2 SQIVND (reference sequence).

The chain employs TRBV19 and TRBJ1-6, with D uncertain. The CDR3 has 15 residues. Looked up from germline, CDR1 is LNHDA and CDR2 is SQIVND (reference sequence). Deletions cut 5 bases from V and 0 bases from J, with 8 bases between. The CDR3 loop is CASSGDHSYNSPLHF. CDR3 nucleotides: TGTGCCAGTAGTGGGGATCACTCCTATAATTCACCCCTCCACTTT.

This CDR3 is CAWSAPRGSYNSPLHF. The CDR3 nucleotides read TGTGCCTGGAGCGCCCCCAGGGGATCCTATAATTCACCCCTCCACTTT. The V gene is TRBV30, the J gene TRBJ1-6, with D perhaps TRBD1 (6 bases). The CDR3 is 16 residues long. Germline V CDR1 and CDR2: GTSNPN, SVGIG (reference sequence). Trimming took 3 bases from V and 1 from J, leaving 13 bases between them. The full variable domain, in which reference TRBV30 and TRBJ1-6 provide the parts outside the CDR3, is SQTIHQWPATLVQPVGSPLSLECTVEGTSNPNLYWYRQAAGRGLQLLFYSVGIGQISSEVPQNLSASRPQDRQFILSSKKLLLSDSGFYLCAWSAPRGSYNSPLHFGNGTRLTVT.

The CDR3 DNA follows: TGTGCCAGCAGACCATCGGGGGGGAGCTCCTACGAGCAGTACGTC. It translates to CASRPSGGSSYEQYV. This chain joins TRBV21-1 and TRBJ2-7; the D call of TRBD2 is as the table states it, not checked on the DNA. TRBV21-1 is a listed pseudogene. CDR3 size: 15 residues.

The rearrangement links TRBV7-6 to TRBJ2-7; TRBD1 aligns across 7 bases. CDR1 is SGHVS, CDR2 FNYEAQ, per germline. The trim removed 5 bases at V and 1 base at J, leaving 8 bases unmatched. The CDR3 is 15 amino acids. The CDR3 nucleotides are TGTGCCAGCAGCCTAGATTGGGGACAGTCCTACGAGCAGTACTTC. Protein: CASSLDWGQSYEQYF. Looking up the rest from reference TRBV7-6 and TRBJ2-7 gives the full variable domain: GAGVSQSPRYKVTKRGQDVALRCDPISGHVSLYWYRQALGQGPEFLTYFNYEAQQDKSGLPNDRFSAERPEGSISTLTIQRTEQRDSAMYRCASSLDWGQSYEQYFGPGTRLTVT.

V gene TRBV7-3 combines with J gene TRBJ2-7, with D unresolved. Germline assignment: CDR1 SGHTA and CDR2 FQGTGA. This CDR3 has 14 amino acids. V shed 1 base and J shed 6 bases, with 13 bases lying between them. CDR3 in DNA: TGTGCCAGCAGCTTAAAACAGTTCCTACGCGAGCAGTACTTC. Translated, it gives CASSLKQFLREQYF.

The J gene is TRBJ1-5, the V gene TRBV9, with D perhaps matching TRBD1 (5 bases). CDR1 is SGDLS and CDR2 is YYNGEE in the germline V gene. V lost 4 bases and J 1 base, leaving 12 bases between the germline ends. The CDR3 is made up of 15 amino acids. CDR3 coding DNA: TGTGCCAGCAGCTCGGGGACGGACAGCAATCAGCCCCAGCATTTT. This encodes CASSSGTDSNQPQHF.

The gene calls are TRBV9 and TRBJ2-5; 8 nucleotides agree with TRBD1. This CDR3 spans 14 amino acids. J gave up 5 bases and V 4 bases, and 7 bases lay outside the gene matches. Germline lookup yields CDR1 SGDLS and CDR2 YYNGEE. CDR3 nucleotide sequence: TGTGCCAGCAGCCCTCAGGGGGCGGAGGAGACCCAGTACTTC. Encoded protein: CASSPQGAEETQYF. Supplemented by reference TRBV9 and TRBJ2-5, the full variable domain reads DSGVTQTPKHLITATGQRVTLRCSPRSGDLSVYWYQQSLDQGLQFLIQYYNGEERAKGNILERFSAQQFPDLHSELNLSSLELGDSALYFCASSPQGAEETQYFGPGTRLLVL.

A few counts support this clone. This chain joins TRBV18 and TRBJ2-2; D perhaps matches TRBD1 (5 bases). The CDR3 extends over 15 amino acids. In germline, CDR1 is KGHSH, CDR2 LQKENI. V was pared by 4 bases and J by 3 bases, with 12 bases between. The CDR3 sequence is CASSLFKQDTGELFF. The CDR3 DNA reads TGTGCCAGCTCACTCTTCAAACAGGACACCGGGGAGCTGTTTTTT.

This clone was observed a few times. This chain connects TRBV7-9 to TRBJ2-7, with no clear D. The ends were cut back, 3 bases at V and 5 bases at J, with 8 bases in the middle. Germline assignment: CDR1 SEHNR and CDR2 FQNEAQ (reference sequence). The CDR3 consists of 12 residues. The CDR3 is CASSLNHHEQYV. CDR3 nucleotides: TGTGCCAGCAGCTTGAACCACCACGAGCAGTACGTC.

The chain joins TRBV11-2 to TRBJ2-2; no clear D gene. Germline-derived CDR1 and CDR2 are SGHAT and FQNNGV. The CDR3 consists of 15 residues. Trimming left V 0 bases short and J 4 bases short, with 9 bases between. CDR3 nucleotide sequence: TGTGCCAGCAGCTTAGAGGCAGATTTCACCGGGGAGCTGTTTTTT. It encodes CASSLEADFTGELFF.

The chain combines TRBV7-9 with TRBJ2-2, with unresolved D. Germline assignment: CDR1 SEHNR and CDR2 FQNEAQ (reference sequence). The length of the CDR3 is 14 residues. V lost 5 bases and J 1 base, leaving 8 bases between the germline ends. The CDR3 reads CASSPSGNTGELFF. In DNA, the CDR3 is TGTGCCAGCAGCCCATCAGGGAACACCGGGGAGCTGTTTTTT.

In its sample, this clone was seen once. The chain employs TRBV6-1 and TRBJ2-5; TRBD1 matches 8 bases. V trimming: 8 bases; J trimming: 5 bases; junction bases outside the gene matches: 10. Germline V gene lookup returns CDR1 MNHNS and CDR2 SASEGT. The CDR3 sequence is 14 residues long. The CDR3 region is CASRTGRLSETQYF. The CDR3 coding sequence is TGTGCCAGCCGGACAGGGAGATTGTCGGAGACCCAGTACTTC.

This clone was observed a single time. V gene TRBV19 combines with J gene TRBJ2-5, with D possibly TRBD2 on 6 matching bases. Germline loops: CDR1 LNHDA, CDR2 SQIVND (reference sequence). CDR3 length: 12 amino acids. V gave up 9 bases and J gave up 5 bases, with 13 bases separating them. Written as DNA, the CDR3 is TGTGCCAGCGGGACTGGGGGGGAGACCCAGTACTTC. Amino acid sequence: CASGTGGETQYF.

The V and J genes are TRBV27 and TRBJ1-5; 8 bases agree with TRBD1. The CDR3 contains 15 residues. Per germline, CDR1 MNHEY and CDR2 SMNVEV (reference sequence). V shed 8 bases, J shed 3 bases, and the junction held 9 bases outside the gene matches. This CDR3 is CASGRAGGVNQPQHF. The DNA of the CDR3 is TGTGCCAGCGGGAGGGCAGGGGGCGTCAATCAGCCCCAGCATTTT.

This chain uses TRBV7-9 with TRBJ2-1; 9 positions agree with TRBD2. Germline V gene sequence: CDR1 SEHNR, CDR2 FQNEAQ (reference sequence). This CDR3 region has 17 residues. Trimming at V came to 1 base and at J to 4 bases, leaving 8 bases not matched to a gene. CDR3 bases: TGTGCCAGCAGCTTAGGATTGCGGGGGGGCTTGTACAATGAGCAGTTCTTC. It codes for CASSLGLRGGLYNEQFF.

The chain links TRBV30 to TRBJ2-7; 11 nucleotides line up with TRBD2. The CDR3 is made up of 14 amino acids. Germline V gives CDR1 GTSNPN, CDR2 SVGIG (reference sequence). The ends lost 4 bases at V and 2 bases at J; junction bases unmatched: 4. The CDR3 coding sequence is TGTGCCTGGACCTTTAGCGGGGGGGCCTACGAGCAGTACTTC. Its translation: CAWTFSGGAYEQYF.

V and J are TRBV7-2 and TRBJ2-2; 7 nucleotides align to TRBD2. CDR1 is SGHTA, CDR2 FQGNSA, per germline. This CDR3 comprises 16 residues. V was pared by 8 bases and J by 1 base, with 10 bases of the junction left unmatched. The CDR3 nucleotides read TGTGCCAGCTCCGGGGGAGGGCAGGGGAACACCGGGGAGCTGTTTTTT. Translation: CASSGGGQGNTGELFF.

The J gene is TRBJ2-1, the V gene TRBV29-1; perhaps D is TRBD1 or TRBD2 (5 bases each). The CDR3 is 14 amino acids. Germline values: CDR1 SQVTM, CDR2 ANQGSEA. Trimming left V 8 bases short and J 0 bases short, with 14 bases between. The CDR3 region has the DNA TGCAGCACGGGGCCGTCGGGCTCCTACAATGAGCAGTTCTTC. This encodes CSTGPSGSYNEQFF.

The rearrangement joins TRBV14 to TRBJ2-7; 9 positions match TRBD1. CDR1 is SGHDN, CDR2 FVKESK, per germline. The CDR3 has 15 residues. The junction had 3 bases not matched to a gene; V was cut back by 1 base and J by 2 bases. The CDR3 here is CASSQGQGVTYEQYV. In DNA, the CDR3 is TGTGCCAGCAGCCAAGGACAGGGGGTCACCTACGAGCAGTACGTC.